The present entry profiles one TCR beta chain with its context. The sample is drawn from a study of shared clonotypes between healthy human individuals. Trimming took off 5 bases at V and 5 bases at J, with 9 bases between the two ends. The length of the CDR3 is 12 residues. CDR1 and CDR2 from the germline V gene are GTSNPN and SVGIG (reference sequence). Per sorted-subset replicate PCR, input was roughly 200 ng DNA, representing about 30,000 T cell genomes. Data came from immunoSEQ multiplex PCR; TCRdb stores just in-frame clones and leaves some out. This sample has roughly 300,000 clones, with 73% found just once.

The rearrangement uses TRBV30 and TRBJ2-2; D call uncertain. The sample was memory CD4+ T cells sorted from blood. Subset indicated: CD45RA-negative fraction. The clonotype originates from a young man in good health. The CDR3 region has the DNA TGTGCCTGGTCTAGAAGTACCGGGGAGCTGTTTTTT. As protein: CAWSRSTGELFF. The full variable domain, rest sourced from reference TRBV30 and TRBJ2-2, is SQTIHQWPATLVQPVGSPLSLECTVEGTSNPNLYWYRQAAGRGLQLLFYSVGIGQISSEVPQNLSASRPQDRQFILSSKKLLLSDSGFYLCAWSRSTGELFFGEGSRLTVL.